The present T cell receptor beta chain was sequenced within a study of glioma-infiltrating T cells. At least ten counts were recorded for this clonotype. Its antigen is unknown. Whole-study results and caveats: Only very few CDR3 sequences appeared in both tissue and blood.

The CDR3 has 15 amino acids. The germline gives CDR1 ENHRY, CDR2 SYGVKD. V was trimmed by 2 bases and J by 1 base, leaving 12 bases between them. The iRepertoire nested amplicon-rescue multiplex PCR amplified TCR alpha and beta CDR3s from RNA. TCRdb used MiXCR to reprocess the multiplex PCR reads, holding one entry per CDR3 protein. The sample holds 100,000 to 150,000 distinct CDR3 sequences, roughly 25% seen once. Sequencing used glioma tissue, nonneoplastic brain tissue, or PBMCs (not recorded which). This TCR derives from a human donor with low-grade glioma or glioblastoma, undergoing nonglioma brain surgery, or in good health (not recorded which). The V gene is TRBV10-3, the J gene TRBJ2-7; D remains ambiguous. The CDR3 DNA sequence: TGTGCCATCAGTGAGGACATCGAAAGATCCTACGAGCAGTACTTC. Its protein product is CAISEDIERSYEQYF.